This T cell receptor beta chain was identified during a study of T cell responses to AZD1222 COVID-19 vaccine. Overall study context: Whether given at about 4 or about 12 weeks, second doses were pooled.

In germline, CDR1 is LGHNA, CDR2 YNFKEQ. V lost 4 bases, J lost 3 bases, and 5 bases stayed unmatched. The CDR3 has 14 amino acids. Sequencing used immunoSEQ multiplex PCR; TCRdb keeps in-frame clones, though not all of them. This sample has roughly 180,000 clones, with about nine tenths found just once. In the case of this clone: Antigen unknown.

Whole-study results and caveats: Unmutated variant regions reportedly attract nearly half of all spike-specific TCRs. Clonal diversity may have been underestimated in mostly white British donors. CD4 TCRs associated with vaccination spanned spike, dominating at 160-218 and 743-854.

This chain connects TRBV4-2 to TRBJ2-7, with 8 bases fitting TRBD1. The receptor was isolated from an adult in good health. The sequencing here drew on peripheral blood, taken on day 0 of AZD1222 vaccination. The chain's CDR3 is CASSPGQVHYEQYF. The CDR3, as DNA: TGTGCCAGCAGCCCGGGACAGGTACACTACGAGCAGTACTTC.